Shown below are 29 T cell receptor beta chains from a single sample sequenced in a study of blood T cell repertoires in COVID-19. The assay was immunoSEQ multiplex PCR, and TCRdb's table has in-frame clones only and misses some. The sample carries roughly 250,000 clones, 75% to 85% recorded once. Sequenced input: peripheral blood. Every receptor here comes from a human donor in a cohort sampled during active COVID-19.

The CDR3 sequence is CASVRAGVVGNEQFF. The DNA of the CDR3 is TGTGCCAGCGTCAGGGCAGGAGTAGTTGGGAATGAGCAGTTCTTC. The chain combines TRBV6-5 with TRBJ2-1; maybe TRBD1 (5 bases). V was clipped by 8 bases and J by 7 bases, with 21 bases between them. This CDR3 has 15 amino acids. Germline V lookup: CDR1 MNHEY, CDR2 SVGAGI.

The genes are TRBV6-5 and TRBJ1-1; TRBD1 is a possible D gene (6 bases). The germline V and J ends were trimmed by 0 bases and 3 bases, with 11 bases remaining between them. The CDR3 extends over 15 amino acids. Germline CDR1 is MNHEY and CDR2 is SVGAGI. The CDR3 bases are TGTGCCAGCAGTTACTCCTGGGGGCAAGACACTGAAGCTTTCTTT. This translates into CASSYSWGQDTEAFF.

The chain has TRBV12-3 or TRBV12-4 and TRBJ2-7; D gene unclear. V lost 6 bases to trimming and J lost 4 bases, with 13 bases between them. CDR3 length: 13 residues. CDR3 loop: CASSTHTIYEQYF. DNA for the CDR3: TGTGCCAGCAGCACACATACGATATACGAGCAGTACTTC.

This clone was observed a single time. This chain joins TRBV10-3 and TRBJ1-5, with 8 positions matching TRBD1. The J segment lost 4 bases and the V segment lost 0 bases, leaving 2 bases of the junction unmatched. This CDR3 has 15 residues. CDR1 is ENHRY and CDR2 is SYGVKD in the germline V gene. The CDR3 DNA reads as TGTGCCATCAGTGAGTCGACAGGGGCTAATCAGCCCCAGCATTTT. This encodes CAISESTGANQPQHF.

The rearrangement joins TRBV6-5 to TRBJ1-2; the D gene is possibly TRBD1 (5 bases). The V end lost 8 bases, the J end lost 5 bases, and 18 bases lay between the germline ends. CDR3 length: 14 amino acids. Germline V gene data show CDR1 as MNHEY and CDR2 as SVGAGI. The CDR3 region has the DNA TGTGCCAGCCAGGGACTTCCTAGGGCTTATGGCTACACCTTC. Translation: CASQGLPRAYGYTF.

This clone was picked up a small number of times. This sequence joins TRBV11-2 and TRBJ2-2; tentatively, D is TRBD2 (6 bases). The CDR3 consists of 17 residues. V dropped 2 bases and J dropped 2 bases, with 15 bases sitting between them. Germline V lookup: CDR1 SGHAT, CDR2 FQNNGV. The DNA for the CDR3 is TGTGCCAGCAGCTTAACGGCGGGGTCAACTAACACCGGGGAGCTGTTTTTT. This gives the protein CASSLTAGSTNTGELFF.

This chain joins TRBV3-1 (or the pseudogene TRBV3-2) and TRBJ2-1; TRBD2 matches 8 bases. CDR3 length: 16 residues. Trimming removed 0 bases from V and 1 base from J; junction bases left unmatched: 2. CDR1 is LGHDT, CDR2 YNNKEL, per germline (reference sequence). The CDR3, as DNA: TGTGCCAGCAGCCAAGATATAGCGGGGTCCTACAATGAGCAGTTCTTC. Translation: CASSQDIAGSYNEQFF.

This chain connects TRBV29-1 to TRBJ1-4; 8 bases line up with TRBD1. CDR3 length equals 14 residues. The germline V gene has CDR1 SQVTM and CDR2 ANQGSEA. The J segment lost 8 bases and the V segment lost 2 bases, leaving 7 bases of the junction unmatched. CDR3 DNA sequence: TGCAGCGTTGAAAAACAGGGGGTCGGCGAAAAACTGTTTTTT. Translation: CSVEKQGVGEKLFF.

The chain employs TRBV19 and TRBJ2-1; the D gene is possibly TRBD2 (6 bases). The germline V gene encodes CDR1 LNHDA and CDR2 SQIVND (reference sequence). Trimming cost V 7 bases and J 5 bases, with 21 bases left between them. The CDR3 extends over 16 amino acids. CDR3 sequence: CASTQVRRGGNNEQFF. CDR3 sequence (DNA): TGTGCCAGTACCCAGGTCAGGAGGGGAGGTAACAATGAGCAGTTCTTC.

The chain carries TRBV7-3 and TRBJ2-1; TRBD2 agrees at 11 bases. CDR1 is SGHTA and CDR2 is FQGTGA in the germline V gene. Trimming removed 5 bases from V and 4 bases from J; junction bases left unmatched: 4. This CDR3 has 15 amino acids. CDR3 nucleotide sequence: TGTGCCAGCAGCACCAGACTAGCGGGGTACAATGAGCAGTTCTTC. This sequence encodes CASSTRLAGYNEQFF.

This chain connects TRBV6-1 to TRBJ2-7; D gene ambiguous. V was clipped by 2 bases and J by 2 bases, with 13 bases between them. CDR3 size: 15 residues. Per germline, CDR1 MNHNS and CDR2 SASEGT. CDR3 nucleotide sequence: TGTGCCAGCAGTGAATTTCAGTTTCTCACCTACGAGCAGTACTTC. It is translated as CASSEFQFLTYEQYF.

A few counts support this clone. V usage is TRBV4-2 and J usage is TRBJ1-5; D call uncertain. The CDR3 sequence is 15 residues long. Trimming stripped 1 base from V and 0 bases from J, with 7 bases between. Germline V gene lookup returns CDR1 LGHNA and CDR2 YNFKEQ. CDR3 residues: CASSQVSNSNQPQHF. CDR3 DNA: TGTGCCAGCAGCCAAGTTTCTAATAGCAATCAGCCCCAGCATTTT.

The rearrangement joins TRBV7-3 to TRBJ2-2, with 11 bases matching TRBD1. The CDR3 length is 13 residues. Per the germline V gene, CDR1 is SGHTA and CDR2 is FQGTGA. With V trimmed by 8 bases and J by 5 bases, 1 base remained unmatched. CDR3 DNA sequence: TGTGCCAGCCGGGACAGGGGGACCGGGGAGCTGTTTTTT. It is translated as CASRDRGTGELFF. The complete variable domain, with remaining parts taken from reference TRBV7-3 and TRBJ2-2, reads GAGVSQTPSNKVTEKGKYVELRCDPISGHTALYWYRQSLGQGPEFLIYFQGTGAADDSGLPNDRFFAVRPEGSVSTLKIQRTERGDSAVYLCASRDRGTGELFFGEGSRLTVL.

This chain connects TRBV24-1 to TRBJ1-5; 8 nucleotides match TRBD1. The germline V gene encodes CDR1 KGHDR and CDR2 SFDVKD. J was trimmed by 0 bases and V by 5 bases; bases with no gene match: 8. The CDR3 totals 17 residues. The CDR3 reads CATSASGQAYSNQPQHF. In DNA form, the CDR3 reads TGTGCCACCAGTGCCTCGGGACAGGCCTATAGCAATCAGCCCCAGCATTTT.

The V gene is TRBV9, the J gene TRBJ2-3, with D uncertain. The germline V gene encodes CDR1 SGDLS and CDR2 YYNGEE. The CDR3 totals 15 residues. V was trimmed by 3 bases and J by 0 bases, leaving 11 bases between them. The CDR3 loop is CASSAVLGSTDTQYF. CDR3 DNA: TGTGCCAGCAGCGCCGTTCTCGGGAGCACAGATACGCAGTATTTT.

CDR3 sequence: CASSSTPGQQETQYF. CDR3 nucleotide sequence: TGCGCCAGCAGCTCAACTCCGGGACAGCAAGAGACCCAGTACTTC. The chain is built from TRBV5-1 and TRBJ2-5, with 7 nucleotides matching TRBD1. Germline CDR1 reads SGHRS; CDR2 reads YFSETQ. After removal of 3 bases from V and 2 bases from J, the junction contained 7 bases not matched to a gene. This CDR3 contains 15 residues. Supplemented by reference TRBV5-1 and TRBJ2-5, the full variable domain reads KAGVTQTPRYLIKTRGQQVTLSCSPISGHRSVSWYQQTPGQGLQFLFEYFSETQRNKGNFPGRFSGRQFSNSRSEMNVSTLELGDSALYLCASSSTPGQQETQYFGPGTRLLVL.

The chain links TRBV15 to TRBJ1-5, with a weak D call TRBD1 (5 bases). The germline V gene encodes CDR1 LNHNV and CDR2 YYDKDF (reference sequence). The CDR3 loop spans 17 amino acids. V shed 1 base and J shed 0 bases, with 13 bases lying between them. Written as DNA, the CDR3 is TGTGCCACCAGCAGAGGACAGCCGATCTCTAGCAATCAGCCCCAGCATTTT. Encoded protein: CATSRGQPISSNQPQHF.

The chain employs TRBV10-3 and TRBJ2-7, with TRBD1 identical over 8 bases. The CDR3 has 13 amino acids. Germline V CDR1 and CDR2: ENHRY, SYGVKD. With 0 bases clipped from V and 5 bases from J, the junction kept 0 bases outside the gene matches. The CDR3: CAISESDRDEQYF. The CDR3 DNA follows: TGTGCCATCAGTGAGTCGGACAGGGACGAGCAGTACTTC.

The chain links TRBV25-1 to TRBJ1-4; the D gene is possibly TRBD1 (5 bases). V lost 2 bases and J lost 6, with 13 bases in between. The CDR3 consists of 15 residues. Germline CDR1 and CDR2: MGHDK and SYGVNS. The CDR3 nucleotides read TGTGCCAGCAGTGAAGGGGGAGGGATGGATGAAAAACTGTTTTTT. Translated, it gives CASSEGGGMDEKLFF.

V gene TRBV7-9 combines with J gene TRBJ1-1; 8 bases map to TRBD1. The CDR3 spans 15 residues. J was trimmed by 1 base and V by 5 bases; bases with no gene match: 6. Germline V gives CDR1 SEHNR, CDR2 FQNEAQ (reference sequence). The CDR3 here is CASSPRTGTNTEAFF. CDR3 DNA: TGTGCCAGCAGCCCACGGACAGGGACGAACACTGAAGCTTTCTTT.

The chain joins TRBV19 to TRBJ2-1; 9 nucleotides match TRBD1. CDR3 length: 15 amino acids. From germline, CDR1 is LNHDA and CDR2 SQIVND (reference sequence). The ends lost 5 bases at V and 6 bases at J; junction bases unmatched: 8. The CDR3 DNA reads TGTGCCAGTAGTCCCCGGGACAGGGTGACCAATGAGCAGTTCTTC. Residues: CASSPRDRVTNEQFF.

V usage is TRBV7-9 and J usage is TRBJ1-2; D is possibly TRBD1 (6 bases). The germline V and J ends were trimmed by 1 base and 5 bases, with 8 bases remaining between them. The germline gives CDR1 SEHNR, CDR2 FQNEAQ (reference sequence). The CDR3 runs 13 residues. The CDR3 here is CASSLGGHYGYTF. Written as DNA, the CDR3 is TGTGCCAGCAGCTTAGGGGGGCATTATGGCTACACCTTC.

In DNA, the CDR3 is TGTGCCAGCAGCCAAGGTCGGCTAGATGAGGAGACCCAGTACTTC. Protein product: CASSQGRLDEETQYF. This chain links TRBV4-2 with TRBJ2-5; D not resolved. Trimming shortened V by 1 base and J by 5 bases, and 14 bases separated the two germline ends. The germline gives CDR1 LGHNA, CDR2 YNFKEQ. This CDR3 has 15 residues.

This CDR3 reads CASSQVKREGSEQYF. CDR3 in DNA: TGTGCCAGCAGCCAAGTGAAACGGGAGGGGAGCGAGCAGTACTTC. The V call is TRBV14, the J call TRBJ2-7, with 8 bases fitting TRBD2. Germline trimming cut 1 base from V and 6 bases from J; bases unmatched to any gene: 8. Germline V gene lookup returns CDR1 SGHDN and CDR2 FVKESK. The CDR3 spans 15 residues.

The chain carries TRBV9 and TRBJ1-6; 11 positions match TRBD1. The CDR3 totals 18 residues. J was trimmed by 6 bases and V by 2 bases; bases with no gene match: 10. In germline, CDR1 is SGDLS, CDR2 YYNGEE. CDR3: CASSVSSGTGGFNSPLHF. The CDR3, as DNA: TGTGCCAGCAGCGTGAGTTCCGGGACAGGGGGTTTTAATTCACCCCTCCACTTT.

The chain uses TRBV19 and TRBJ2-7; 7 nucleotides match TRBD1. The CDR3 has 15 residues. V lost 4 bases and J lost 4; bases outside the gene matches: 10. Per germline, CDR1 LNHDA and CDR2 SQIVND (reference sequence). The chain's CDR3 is CASSRDSRGTYEQYF. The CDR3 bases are TGTGCCAGTAGTAGGGACAGTAGGGGTACGTACGAGCAGTACTTC.

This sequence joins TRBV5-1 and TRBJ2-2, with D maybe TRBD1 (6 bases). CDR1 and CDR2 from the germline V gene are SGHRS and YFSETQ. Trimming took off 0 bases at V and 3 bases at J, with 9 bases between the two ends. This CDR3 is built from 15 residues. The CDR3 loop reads CASSLGDIYTGELFF. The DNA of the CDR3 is TGCGCCAGCAGCTTGGGGGACATCTACACCGGGGAGCTGTTTTTT.

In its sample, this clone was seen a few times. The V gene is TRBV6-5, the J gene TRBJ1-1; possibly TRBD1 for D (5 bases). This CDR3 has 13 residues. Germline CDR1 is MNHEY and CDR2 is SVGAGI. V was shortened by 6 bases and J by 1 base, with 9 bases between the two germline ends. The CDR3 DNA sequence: TGTGCCAGCAGGTTGACAGAGAACACTGAAGCTTTCTTT. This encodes CASRLTENTEAFF.

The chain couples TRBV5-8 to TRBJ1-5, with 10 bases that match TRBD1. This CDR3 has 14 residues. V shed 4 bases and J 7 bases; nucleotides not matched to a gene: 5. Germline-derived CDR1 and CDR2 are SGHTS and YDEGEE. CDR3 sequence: CASSRTGGRQPQHF. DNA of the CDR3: TGTGCCAGCAGCAGGACAGGGGGGCGGCAGCCCCAGCATTTT.